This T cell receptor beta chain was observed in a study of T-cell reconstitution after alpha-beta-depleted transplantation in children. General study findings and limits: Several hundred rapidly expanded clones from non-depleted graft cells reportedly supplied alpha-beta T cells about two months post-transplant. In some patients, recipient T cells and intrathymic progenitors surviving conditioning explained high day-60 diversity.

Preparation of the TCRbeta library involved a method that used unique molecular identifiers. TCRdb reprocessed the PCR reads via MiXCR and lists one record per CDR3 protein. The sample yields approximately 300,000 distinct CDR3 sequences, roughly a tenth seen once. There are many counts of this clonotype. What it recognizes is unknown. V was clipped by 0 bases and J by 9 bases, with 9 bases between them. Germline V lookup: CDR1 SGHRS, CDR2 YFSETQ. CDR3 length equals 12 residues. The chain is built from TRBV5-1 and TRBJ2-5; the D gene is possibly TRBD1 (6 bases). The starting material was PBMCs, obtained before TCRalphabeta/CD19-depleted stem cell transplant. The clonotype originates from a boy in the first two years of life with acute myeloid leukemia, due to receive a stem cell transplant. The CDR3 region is CASSLAGVAQYF. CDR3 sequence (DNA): TGCGCCAGCAGCTTGGCAGGGGTGGCCCAGTACTTC.